The 13 T cell receptor beta chains given below trace back to one sample, sequenced in a study of T-cell memory formation after mild COVID-19. One entry per CDR3 protein, called by TCRdb with MiXCR from the 5' RACE reads. This sample has hundreds of thousands of distinct CDR3 sequences, with under 20% found just once. Sequenced input: PBMCs or a T cell subset sorted from them (not recorded which). These receptors originate from an adult woman who had mild COVID-19 (a few samples of this study predate the infection). Cell type and time point are not known.

This clonotype was found a few times. The chain has TRBV3-1 and TRBJ2-2, with 8 positions matching TRBD2. J lost 3 bases, V lost 4 bases, and 7 bases had no gene match. Germline CDR1 reads LGHDT; CDR2 reads YNNKEL (reference sequence). The CDR3 has 16 residues. CDR3 DNA: TGTGCCAGCAGCCCACTATTAGCGGGACACACCGGGGAGCTGTTTTTT. The encoded protein is CASSPLLAGHTGELFF.

This clonotype has just a few counts. The chain has TRBV29-1 and TRBJ2-7, with D possibly matching TRBD1 (5 bases). CDR1 SQVTM and CDR2 ANQGSEA come from the germline V gene. This CDR3 contains 15 residues. Trimming left V 5 bases short and J 3 bases short, with 20 bases between. CDR3 sequence reads: CSVTVEDILVYEQYF. CDR3 nucleotides: TGCAGCGTTACCGTCGAGGACATCCTAGTCTACGAGCAGTACTTC.

The rearrangement links TRBV20-1 to TRBJ1-1; D uncertain. CDR1 and CDR2 (germline): DFQATT, SNEGSKA (reference sequence). Trimming shortened V by 1 base and J by 11 bases, and 23 bases separated the two germline ends. CDR3 length: 15 residues. The chain's CDR3 is CSARGNQGSRELAFF. The CDR3 DNA follows: TGCAGTGCTAGAGGGAATCAAGGCAGTAGGGAATTGGCTTTCTTT.

Only a few counts were recorded for this clonotype. The chain employs TRBV5-1 and TRBJ1-1; no clear D gene. The CDR3 covers 15 residues. Germline CDR1 SGHRS, CDR2 YFSETQ. V shed 1 base and J shed 0 bases, with 10 bases lying between them. CDR3 bases: TGCGCCAGCAGCTTGATCTCACGGGTGAACACTGAAGCTTTCTTT. It encodes CASSLISRVNTEAFF.

The chain recombines TRBV2 with TRBJ2-1; TRBD2 matches at 7 bases. The CDR3 is 15 residues long. The germline V gene has CDR1 SNHLY and CDR2 FYNNEI. With 8 bases clipped from V and 9 bases from J, the junction kept 16 bases outside the gene matches. CDR3: CASQGRSRGDGEQFF. The CDR3 nucleotides read TGTGCCAGCCAAGGGAGAAGCCGGGGGGACGGTGAGCAGTTCTTC. The whole variable domain, remainder taken from reference TRBV2 and TRBJ2-1, is EPEVTQTPSHQVTQMGQEVILRCVPISNHLYFYWYRQILGQKVEFLVSFYNNEISEKSEIFDDQFSVERPDGSNFTLKIRSTKLEDSAMYFCASQGRSRGDGEQFFGPGTRLTVL.

This clonotype was seen more than once but under ten times. The chain combines TRBV7-3 with TRBJ2-3, with 11 positions matching TRBD2. Trimming cost V 5 bases and J 5 bases; bases outside gene matches: 6. The V gene's germline CDR1 is SGHTA and CDR2 FQGTGA. The CDR3 length is 15 residues. This chain's CDR3 is CASSQGLAEVDTQYF. The CDR3 DNA follows: TGTGCCAGCAGCCAGGGACTAGCGGAGGTAGATACGCAGTATTTT.

This clonotype was picked up many times. This sequence joins TRBV7-6 and TRBJ2-7, with TRBD2 matching over 8 bases. There are 16 residues in the CDR3. The V segment lost 4 bases and the J segment 3 bases; nucleotides outside the gene matches: 11. The germline gives CDR1 SGHVS, CDR2 FNYEAQ. CDR3 sequence (DNA): TGTGCCAGCAGCTCGAGCACGGCGGCGGGAGGCTACGAGCAGTACTTC. Translation gives CASSSSTAAGGYEQYF.

This clonotype appeared many times. The chain couples TRBV20-1 to TRBJ2-1; tentatively, D is TRBD1 or TRBD2 (5 bases each). The CDR3 runs 15 residues. The V end lost 0 bases, the J end lost 6 bases, and 15 bases lay between the germline ends. Per germline, CDR1 DFQATT and CDR2 SNEGSKA (reference sequence). CDR3 nucleotide sequence: TGCAGTGCTAGAGATCCGGGGCTAGACACCAATGAGCAGTTCTTC. Its protein product is CSARDPGLDTNEQFF.

This clonotype was counted between two and nine times. The chain combines TRBV7-2 with TRBJ2-3, with a possible D match to TRBD2 (6 bases). The V end was cut by 5 bases, the J end by 1 base, with 19 bases between. The CDR3 sequence is 17 residues long. CDR1 and CDR2 from the germline V gene are SGHTA and FQGNSA. CDR3: CASSPLEGGMGTDTQYF. CDR3 sequence (DNA): TGTGCCAGCAGCCCCTTAGAAGGAGGGATGGGCACAGATACGCAGTATTTT. Full variable domain (remainder filled in from reference TRBV7-2 and TRBJ2-3): GAGVSQSPSNKVTEKGKDVELRCDPISGHTALYWYRQSLGQGLEFLIYFQGNSAPDKSGLPSDRFSAERTGGSVSTLTIQRTQQEDSAVYLCASSPLEGGMGTDTQYFGPGTRLTVL.

This chain joins TRBV7-9 and TRBJ2-3, with a tentative D call TRBD1 (6 bases). V was cut by 4 bases and J by 7 bases, with 18 bases left in between. This CDR3 is built from 15 residues. CDR1 is SEHNR and CDR2 is FQNEAQ in the germline V gene (reference sequence). CDR3: CASSSGMKGEYTQYF. CDR3 in DNA: TGTGCCAGCAGCTCAGGCATGAAGGGGGAGTATACGCAGTATTTT. Filled out from reference TRBV7-9 and TRBJ2-3, the complete variable domain reads DTGVSQNPRHKITKRGQNVTFRCDPISEHNRLYWYRQTLGQGPEFLTYFQNEAQLEKSRLLSDRFSAERPKGSFSTLEIQRTEQGDSAMYLCASSSGMKGEYTQYFGPGTRLTVL.

The chain couples TRBV3-1 to TRBJ1-2, with 9 bases lining up with TRBD1. J lost 4 bases, V lost 4 bases, and 10 bases had no gene match. CDR3 size: 16 residues. CDR1 and CDR2 (germline): LGHDT, YNNKEL (reference sequence). The CDR3 bases are TGTGCCAGCAGCCCGGGGGACAGGGCGAAGATCTATGGCTACACCTTC. Translating gives CASSPGDRAKIYGYTF.

The chain joins TRBV6-1 to TRBJ2-6; no firm D call. Trimming left V 4 bases short and J 1 base short, with 8 bases between. The V gene's germline CDR1 is MNHNS and CDR2 SASEGT. This CDR3 contains 15 residues. The CDR3 loop reads CASSVHGSGANVLTF. The CDR3 coding sequence is TGTGCCAGCAGTGTACATGGGTCTGGGGCCAACGTCCTGACTTTC.

This clonotype has only a few counts. This chain links TRBV7-8 with TRBJ1-1, with D possibly TRBD1 on 5 matching bases. Trimming removed 1 base from V and 3 bases from J, with 12 bases in between. This CDR3 comprises 15 residues. Germline CDR1 reads SGHVS; CDR2 reads FQNEAQ. The DNA for the CDR3 is TGTGCCAGCAGCTTAGAGGGACGGGCGCACACTGAAGCTTTCTTT. Translating gives CASSLEGRAHTEAFF.